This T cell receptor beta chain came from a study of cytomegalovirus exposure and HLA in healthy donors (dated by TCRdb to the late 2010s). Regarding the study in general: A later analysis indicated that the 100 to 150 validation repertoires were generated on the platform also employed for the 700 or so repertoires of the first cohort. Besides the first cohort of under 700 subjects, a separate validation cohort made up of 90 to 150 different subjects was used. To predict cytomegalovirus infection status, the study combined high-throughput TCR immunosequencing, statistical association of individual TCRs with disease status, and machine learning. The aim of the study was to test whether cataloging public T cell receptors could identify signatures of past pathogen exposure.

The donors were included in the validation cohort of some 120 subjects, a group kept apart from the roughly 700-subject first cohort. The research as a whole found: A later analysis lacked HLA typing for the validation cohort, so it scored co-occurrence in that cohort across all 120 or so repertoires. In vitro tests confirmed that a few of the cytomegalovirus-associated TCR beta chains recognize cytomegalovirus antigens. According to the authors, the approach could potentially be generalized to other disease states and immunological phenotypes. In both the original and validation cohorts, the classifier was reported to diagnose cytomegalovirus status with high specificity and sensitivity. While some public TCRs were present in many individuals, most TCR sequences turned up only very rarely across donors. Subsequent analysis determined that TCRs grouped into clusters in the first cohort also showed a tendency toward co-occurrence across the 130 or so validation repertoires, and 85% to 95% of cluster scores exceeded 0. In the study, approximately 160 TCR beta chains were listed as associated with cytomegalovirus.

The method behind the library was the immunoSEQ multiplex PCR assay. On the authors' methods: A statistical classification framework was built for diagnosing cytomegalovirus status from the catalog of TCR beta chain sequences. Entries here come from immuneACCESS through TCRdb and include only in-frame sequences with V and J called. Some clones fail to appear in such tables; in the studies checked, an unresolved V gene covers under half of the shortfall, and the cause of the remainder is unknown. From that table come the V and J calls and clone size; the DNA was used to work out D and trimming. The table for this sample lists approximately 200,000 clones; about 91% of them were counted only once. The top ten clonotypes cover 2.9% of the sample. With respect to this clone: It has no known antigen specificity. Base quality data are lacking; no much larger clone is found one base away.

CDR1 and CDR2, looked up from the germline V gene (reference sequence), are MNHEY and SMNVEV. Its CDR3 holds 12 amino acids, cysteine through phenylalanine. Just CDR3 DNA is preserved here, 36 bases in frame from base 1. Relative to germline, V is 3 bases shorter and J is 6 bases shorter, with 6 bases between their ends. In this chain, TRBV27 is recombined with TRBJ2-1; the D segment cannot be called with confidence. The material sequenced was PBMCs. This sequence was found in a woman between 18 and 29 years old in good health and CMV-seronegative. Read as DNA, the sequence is TGTGCCAGCAGTTTTGGCGGCAATGAGCAGTTCTTC. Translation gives CASSFGGNEQFF.